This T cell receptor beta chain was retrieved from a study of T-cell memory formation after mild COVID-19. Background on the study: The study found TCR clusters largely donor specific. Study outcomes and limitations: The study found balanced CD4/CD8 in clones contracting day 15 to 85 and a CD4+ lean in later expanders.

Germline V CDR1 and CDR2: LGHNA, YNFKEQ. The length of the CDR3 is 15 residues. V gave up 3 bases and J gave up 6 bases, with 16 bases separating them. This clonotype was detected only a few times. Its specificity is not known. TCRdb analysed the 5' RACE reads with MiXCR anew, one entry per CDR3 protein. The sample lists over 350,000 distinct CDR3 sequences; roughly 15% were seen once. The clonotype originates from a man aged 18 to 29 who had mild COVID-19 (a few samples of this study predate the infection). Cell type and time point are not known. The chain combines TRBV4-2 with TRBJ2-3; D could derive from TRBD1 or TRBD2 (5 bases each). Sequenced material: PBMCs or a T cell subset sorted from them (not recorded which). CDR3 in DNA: TGTGCCAGCAGCCAGGGACGGAGCGTCTGGGATACGCAGTATTTT. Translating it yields CASSQGRSVWDTQYF.